This is a list of T cell receptor beta chains from one sample in a study of response to subunit inactivated influenza vaccine. TCRdb re-called the RT-PCR reads through MiXCR, storing one row per CDR3 protein. Of 650,000 to 800,000 distinct CDR3 sequences listed, under 20% are singletons. Sequencing used PBMCs from blood, obtained 5 to 6 days after vaccination. The source of these receptors is a man in his fifties who received an inactivated influenza vaccine. The CDR3 runs from the conserved cysteine through the conserved F or W. D genes are given only for firm matches. Clone sizes are given selectively: once, few, many, or a class where the clone is expanded.

NA	TRBV3-1	TRBJ1-5	NA	CASSQGFGVGNQPQHF	TGTGCCAGCAGCCAAGGTTTCGGAGTCGGCAATCAGCCCCAGCATTTT
TRBD2	TRBV29-1	TRBJ2-2	many	CSGAGGPNTGELFF	TGCAGCGGAGCGGGAGGGCCCAACACCGGGGAGCTGTTTTTT
TRBD2	TRBV7-2	TRBJ2-5	NA	CASSGGLAGGLQETQYF	TGTGCCAGCAGCGGGGGACTAGCGGGGGGACTACAAGAGACCCAGTACTTC
NA	TRBV20-1	TRBJ1-1	NA	CCARDPGAETLGTEAFF	TGCTGTGCTAGAGATCCGGGGGCAGAGACGTTAGGCACTGAAGCTTTCTTT
TRBD2	TRBV7-9	TRBJ2-3	many	CASTILASLLTDTQYF	TGTGCCAGCACCATACTAGCGTCCTTACTCACAGATACGCAGTATTTT
TRBD1	TRBV15	TRBJ2-2	few	CATSYDRGEGELFF	TGTGCCACCAGCTACGACAGGGGCGAGGGGGAGCTGTTTTTT
NA	TRBV9	TRBJ2-2	few	CASSVAPAGYTGELFF	TGTGCCAGCAGCGTAGCTCCGGCGGGGTACACCGGGGAGCTGTTTTTT
NA	TRBV20-1	TRBJ2-5	few	CSARDLTGRPETQYF	TGCAGTGCTAGAGATCTAACGGGGAGGCCAGAGACCCAGTACTTC
NA	TRBV7-9	TRBJ2-1	NA	CASSLVVGLEGEQFF	TGTGCCAGCAGCTTAGTAGTAGGCCTTGAGGGTGAGCAGTTCTTC
TRBD2	TRBV9	TRBJ2-2	NA	CASSGLAASVAGELFF	TGTGCCAGCAGCGGACTAGCCGCCTCCGTAGCCGGGGAGCTGTTTTTT
NA	TRBV5-5	TRBJ2-7	NA	CASSWGVAVWGSYEQYF	TGTGCCAGCAGCTGGGGGGTGGCCGTCTGGGGCTCCTACGAGCAGTACTTC
TRBD2	TRBV4-2	TRBJ2-3	many	CASSPGLARSTDTQYF	TGTGCCAGCAGCCCGGGACTAGCGAGAAGCACAGATACGCAGTATTTT
NA	TRBV4-1	TRBJ2-7	few	CASSQVGRATYEQYF	TGCGCCAGCAGCCAAGTGGGCAGGGCTACCTACGAGCAGTACTTC
NA	TRBV7-3	TRBJ2-1	few	CASSLVHPNEQFF	TGTGCCAGCAGCTTAGTTCACCCAAATGAGCAGTTCTTC